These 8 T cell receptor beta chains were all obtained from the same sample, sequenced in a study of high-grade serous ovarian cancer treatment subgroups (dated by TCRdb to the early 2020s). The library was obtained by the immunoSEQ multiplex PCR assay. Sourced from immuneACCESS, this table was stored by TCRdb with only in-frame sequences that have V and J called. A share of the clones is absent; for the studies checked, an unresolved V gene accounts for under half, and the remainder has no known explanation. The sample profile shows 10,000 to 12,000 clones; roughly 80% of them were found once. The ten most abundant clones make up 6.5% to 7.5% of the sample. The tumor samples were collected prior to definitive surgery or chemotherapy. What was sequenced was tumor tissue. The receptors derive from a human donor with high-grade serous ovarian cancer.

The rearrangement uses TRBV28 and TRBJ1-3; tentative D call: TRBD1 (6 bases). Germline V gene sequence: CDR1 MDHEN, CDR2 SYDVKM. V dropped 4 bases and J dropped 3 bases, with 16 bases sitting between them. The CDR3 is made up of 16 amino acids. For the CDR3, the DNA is TGTGCCAGCAGTTCCCTTTTCGGGACATTTGGAAACACCATATATTTT. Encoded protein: CASSSLFGTFGNTIYF.

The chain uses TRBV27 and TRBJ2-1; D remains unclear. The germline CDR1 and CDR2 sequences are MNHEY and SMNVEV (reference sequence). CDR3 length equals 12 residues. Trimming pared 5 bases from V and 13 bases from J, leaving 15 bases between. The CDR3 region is CASSPGPLLQFF. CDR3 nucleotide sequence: TGTGCCAGCAGTCCCGGGCCCCTCCTACAGTTCTTC.

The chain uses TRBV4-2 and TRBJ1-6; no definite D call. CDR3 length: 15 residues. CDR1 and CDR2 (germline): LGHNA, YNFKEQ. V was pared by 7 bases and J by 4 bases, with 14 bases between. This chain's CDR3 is CASTPEAVYNSPLHF. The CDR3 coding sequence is TGTGCCAGCACCCCCGAGGCAGTGTATAATTCACCCCTCCACTTT.

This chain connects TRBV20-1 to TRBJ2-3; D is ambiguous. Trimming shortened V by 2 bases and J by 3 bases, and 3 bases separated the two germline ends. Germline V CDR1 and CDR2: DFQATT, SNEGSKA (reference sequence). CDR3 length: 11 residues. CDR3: CSARSTDTQYF. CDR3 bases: TGCAGTGCTAGAAGTACAGATACGCAGTATTTT.

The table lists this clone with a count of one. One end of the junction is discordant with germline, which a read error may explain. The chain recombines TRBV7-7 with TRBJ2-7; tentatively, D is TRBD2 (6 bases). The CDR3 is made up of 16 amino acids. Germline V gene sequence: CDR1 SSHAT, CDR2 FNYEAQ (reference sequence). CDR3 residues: CASSPPRGTGSYEQYF. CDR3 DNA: TGTGCTAGCAGCCCACCACGGGGGACGGGCTCCTACGAGCAGTACTTC.

The DNA for the CDR3 is TGTGCCACCAGCAAGAACAGGGCGGGTTCTGAAAAACTGTTTTTT. It translates to CATSKNRAGSEKLFF. The chain is built from TRBV15 and TRBJ1-4, with D maybe TRBD1 (6 bases). The CDR3 is 15 residues long. Germline lookup yields CDR1 LNHNV and CDR2 YYDKDF (reference sequence). Trimming took off 4 bases at V and 7 bases at J, with 16 bases between the two ends. The full variable domain, in which reference TRBV15 and TRBJ1-4 provide the parts outside the CDR3, is DAMVIQNPRYQVTQFGKPVTLSCSQTLNHNVMYWYQQKSSQAPKLLFHYYDKDFNNEADTPDNFQSRRPNTSFCFLDIRSPGLGDTAMYLCATSKNRAGSEKLFFGSGTQLSVL.

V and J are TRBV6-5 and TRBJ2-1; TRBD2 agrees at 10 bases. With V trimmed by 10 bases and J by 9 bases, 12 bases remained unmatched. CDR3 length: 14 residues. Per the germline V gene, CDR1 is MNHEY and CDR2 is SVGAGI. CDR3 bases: TGTGCCACCAGGCCTACTAGCGGGGCCAGTGAGCAGTTCTTC. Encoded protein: CATRPTSGASEQFF.

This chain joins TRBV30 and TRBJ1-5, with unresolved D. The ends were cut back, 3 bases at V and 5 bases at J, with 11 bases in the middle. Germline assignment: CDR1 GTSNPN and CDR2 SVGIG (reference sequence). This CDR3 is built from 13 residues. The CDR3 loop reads CAWRGQRHQPQHF. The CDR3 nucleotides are TGTGCCTGGAGAGGTCAGAGACATCAGCCCCAGCATTTT.